These 3 T cell receptor beta chains were all obtained from the same sample, sequenced in a study of response to subunit inactivated influenza vaccine. MiXCR, applied by TCRdb to the RT-PCR reads, yields one record per CDR3 protein. The data show hundreds of thousands of distinct CDR3 sequences, about 15% seen once. Source: PBMCs from blood, taken less than 15 days before vaccination. The receptors were gathered from a man between 45 and 60 years old who received an inactivated influenza vaccine.

This clonotype has a handful of counts. The chain carries TRBV10-3 and TRBJ2-2; the D is unclear. Germline V lookup: CDR1 ENHRY, CDR2 SYGVKD. The CDR3 extends over 17 amino acids. V was pared by 0 bases and J by 5 bases, with 16 bases between. The DNA of the CDR3 is TGTGCCATCAGTGAGTCAGGCAGAAACGGGCAGACCGGGGAGCTGTTTTTT. Translating it yields CAISESGRNGQTGELFF.

The chain is built from TRBV14 and TRBJ2-1; D unresolved. The germline V gene encodes CDR1 SGHDN and CDR2 FVKESK. Trimming took off 3 bases at V and 9 bases at J, with 9 bases between the two ends. This CDR3 has 12 amino acids. The CDR3, as DNA: TGTGCCAGCAGCCATTTTGGTGCTGAGCAGTTCTTC. Protein sequence: CASSHFGAEQFF.

In nucleotides, the CDR3 is TGTGCCATCAGCGGGGACGGAAACACCATATATTTT. Residues: CAISGDGNTIYF. V is TRBV10-3 and J is TRBJ1-3, with D maybe TRBD1 (5 bases). The CDR3 contains 12 residues. V was cut by 6 bases and J by 4 bases, with 7 bases left in between. The germline CDR1 and CDR2 sequences are ENHRY and SYGVKD.